This T cell receptor (beta chain) was captured by sequencing in a study of early T cells in non-severe SARS-CoV-2 infection. Study results and limitations: Anti-spike CD8 specificities were favored by VDJdb matching, whose results missed private and CD4 specificities.

Each single cDNA molecule received a unique molecular identifier. TCRdb recomputed calls from the 5' RACE reads with MiXCR, one row per CDR3 protein. The table has tens of thousands of distinct CDR3 sequences, roughly 15% seen once. The CDR3 extends over 14 amino acids. Trimming took 3 bases from V and 0 from J, leaving 6 bases between them. Germline loops: CDR1 MNHEY, CDR2 SMNVEV (reference sequence). In the case of this clonotype: Its antigen is unknown.

The sample was whole blood. The chain combines TRBV27 with TRBJ1-5; no firm D call. The receptor was isolated from an adult who was a healthcare worker with PCR-confirmed SARS-CoV-2 infection or an uninfected control (not recorded which). The CDR3 is CASSFSHSNQPQHF. Here the CDR3 DNA reads TGTGCCAGCAGTTTCAGTCATAGCAATCAGCCCCAGCATTTT.